The table lists the clone carrying this TCR beta chain with many counts. Its antigen is unknown. The sample originates from a study of CD8 T cells in ankylosing spondylitis. Researchers built TCR beta libraries using quantitative 5'-RACE with molecular barcodes. MiXCR, run by TCRdb on the 5' RACE reads, gives a single entry per CDR3 protein. The data show roughly 150,000 distinct CDR3 sequences, around a third seen once. Overall study results and limits: Reportedly, disease-linked clones are significantly enriched in ankylosing spondylitis patients' matched synovial fluid.

The sequenced sample consisted of synovial fluid, either unsorted or a sorted T cell fraction (not recorded which). The source of this sequence is a male donor with ankylosing spondylitis.

The CDR3 loop reads CASSPGTEPYQPQHF. The CDR3 coding sequence is TGTGCCAGCAGCCCCGGGACAGAACCATATCAGCCCCAGCATTTT. This chain links TRBV2 with TRBJ1-5; 7 bases line up with TRBD1. CDR1 is SNHLY, CDR2 FYNNEI, per germline. The trim removed 6 bases at V and 5 bases at J, leaving 10 bases unmatched. The CDR3 is 15 amino acids.